The next 11 T cell receptor beta chains were all read from a single sample in a study of identical twins. TCRdb reprocessed the 5' RACE reads with MiXCR, giving one entry per CDR3 protein. In the table there are 350,000 to 400,000 distinct CDR3 sequences, approximately 10% of which are singletons. Material for sequencing was naive T cells sorted from blood. All receptors derive from a woman between 50 and 59 years old in good health.

This clonotype appeared a few times. This sequence joins TRBV24-1 and TRBJ2-5, with D unclear. This CDR3 is 15 amino acids long. Germline CDR1 and CDR2: KGHDR and SFDVKD. The ends were cut back, 4 bases at V and 3 bases at J, with 14 bases in the middle. This CDR3 reads CATSEPGPKEETQYF. CDR3 bases: TGTGCCACCAGTGAGCCGGGCCCCAAGGAAGAGACCCAGTACTTC.

In this sample, this clonotype turned up many times. The rearrangement uses TRBV10-3 and TRBJ1-1; 7 bases map to TRBD1. The CDR3 spans 16 residues. V was clipped by 0 bases and J by 4 bases; unmatched bases: 8. The germline V gene encodes CDR1 ENHRY and CDR2 SYGVKD. Written as DNA, the CDR3 is TGTGCCATCAGTGAGTCGACAGGGCTAAGGAGCACTGAAGCTTTCTTT. It encodes CAISESTGLRSTEAFF.

The chain uses TRBV20-1 and TRBJ2-4; D might be TRBD1 (6 bases). V was trimmed by 6 bases and J by 1 base, leaving 10 bases between them. Per germline, CDR1 DFQATT and CDR2 SNEGSKA (reference sequence). CDR3 length: 13 amino acids. The CDR3 sequence is CSALQGAKNIQYF. The DNA of the CDR3 is TGCAGTGCGCTACAGGGTGCCAAAAACATTCAGTACTTC.

This clonotype has at least ten counts. The chain has TRBV5-1 and TRBJ2-6; D is ambiguous. The CDR3 totals 14 residues. Between the trimmed V and J ends, which lost 2 bases and 0 bases, there was a span of 3 bases. Germline V gene sequence: CDR1 SGHRS, CDR2 YFSETQ. CDR3 residues: CASSFSSGANVLTF. Here the CDR3 DNA reads TGCGCCAGCAGCTTCAGCTCTGGGGCCAACGTCCTGACTTTC.

This clonotype was seen many times. The V call is TRBV28, the J call TRBJ2-5; D possibly corresponds to TRBD2 (5 bases). The CDR3 sequence is 15 residues long. Germline V lookup: CDR1 MDHEN, CDR2 SYDVKM. With 7 bases removed from V and 5 bases from J, the gap between germline ends came to 20 bases. The CDR3 DNA sequence: TGTGCCAGCACCTTTCGTGACGGAGGATTGGAGACCCAGTACTTC. Translated, it gives CASTFRDGGLETQYF.

This clonotype has at least ten counts. J is TRBJ2-1 and V is TRBV5-1; 9 bases agree with TRBD2. The CDR3 consists of 16 residues. V was pared by 4 bases and J by 1 base, with 6 bases of the junction left unmatched. Germline V CDR1 and CDR2: SGHRS, YFSETQ. The CDR3 DNA sequence: TGCGCCAGCAGCCTCAGGACTAGCGCGTCCTACAATGAGCAGTTCTTC. Translated: CASSLRTSASYNEQFF.

The chain links TRBV27 to TRBJ2-3, with no clear D. Germline values: CDR1 MNHEY, CDR2 SMNVEV (reference sequence). V was shortened by 0 bases and J by 1 base, with 11 bases between the two germline ends. The CDR3 has 16 amino acids. The CDR3 DNA follows: TGTGCCAGCAGTTTATCGTCGGGTTATGGCACAGATACGCAGTATTTT. Residues: CASSLSSGYGTDTQYF.

This chain joins TRBV18 and TRBJ2-1, with TRBD2 matching 11 bases. Per germline, CDR1 KGHSH and CDR2 LQKENI. The CDR3 runs to 15 residues. V was pared by 5 bases and J by 4 bases, with 4 bases of the junction left unmatched. This chain's CDR3 is CASSAGTSGYNEQFF. The CDR3 DNA reads as TGTGCCAGCTCAGCCGGGACTAGCGGATACAATGAGCAGTTCTTC.

The rearrangement joins TRBV11-2 to TRBJ2-7; 7 positions match TRBD2. The ends lost 4 bases at V and 1 base at J; junction bases unmatched: 4. The germline CDR1 and CDR2 sequences are SGHAT and FQNNGV. The CDR3 is 14 amino acids. For the CDR3, the DNA is TGTGCCAGCAGCTCCGCTAGCGGTTCCTACGAGCAGTACTTC. Protein: CASSSASGSYEQYF.

V is TRBV11-2 and J is TRBJ2-7; D might be TRBD2 (6 bases). This CDR3 region has 15 residues. Trimming stripped 4 bases from V and 1 base from J, with 14 bases between. Germline-derived CDR1 and CDR2 are SGHAT and FQNNGV. In DNA, the CDR3 is TGTGCCAGCAGCTCCTCGGGAGTCCCGTCCTACGAGCAGTACTTC. As protein: CASSSSGVPSYEQYF.

The chain joins TRBV12-3 or TRBV12-4 to TRBJ1-2; the match to TRBD1 covers 10 bases. V was pared by 4 bases and J by 2 bases, with 4 bases of the junction left unmatched. The CDR3 contains 15 residues. CDR3 sequence reads: CASSSPGQGNYGYTF. CDR3 in DNA: TGTGCCAGCAGTTCCCCGGGACAGGGGAACTATGGCTACACCTTC.